This TCR beta chain was sequenced for a study of shared clonotypes between healthy human individuals. General study findings and limits: In general, naive subsets displayed greater estimated richness than memory subsets did. When compared with the clonotypes that were shared by all four sorted-subset donors, the non-shared clonotypes turned out to have lower generation probabilities. Four donors held about 5% of naive CD4 clonotypes in common.

Positively selected for CCR7, the CD45RO-negative cells used as naive CD8 cells excluded terminally differentiated effector memory CD45RA+ cells. Method: immunoSEQ multiplex PCR; TCRdb's copy keeps in-frame clones and lacks some. The sample consists of about 2 million clones, approximately 95% of them appearing once. As regards this clone: The antigen is unknown.

CDR3 size: 12 residues. V was clipped by 7 bases and J by 1 base, with 7 bases between them. The germline V gene has CDR1 SNHLY and CDR2 FYNNEI. The sample consisted of naive CD8+ T cells sorted from blood. The TCR originated in a man aged 18-30 years in good health. This rearrangement joins TRBV2 to TRBJ1-1; D ambiguous. The CDR3 is CASKEGNTEAFF. The CDR3 region has the DNA TGTGCCAGCAAAGAGGGGAACACTGAAGCTTTCTTT.